The source of this TCR beta chain is a study of T cell responses to AZD1222 COVID-19 vaccine. Notes on the study in general: Two doses of AZD1222 preceded a rise in Spike-specific TCR breadth and depth. Variant regions that are unmutated are reportedly the target of nearly half of spike-specific TCRs. Baseline serostatus was positive in only six AZD1222 recipients. Donors were largely white British and mainly female; clonal diversity was possibly underestimated.

CDR3 size: 17 residues. Trimming removed 4 bases from V and 6 bases from J; junction bases left unmatched: 17. Germline values: CDR1 MGHDK, CDR2 SYGVNS. Using immunoSEQ multiplex PCR, the repertoire was profiled, and TCRdb retains in-frame clones only, with some absent. The table includes some 110,000 clones, roughly 88% detected once. Details on this clone: Its antigen is currently unknown.

This clonotype was obtained from an adult who received the AZD1222 COVID-19 vaccine. The sample was peripheral blood, taken 28 days after the second AZD1222 dose. V is TRBV25-1 and J is TRBJ2-7, with 8 bases matching TRBD1. CDR3 sequence: CASSASIPGQAFPEQYF. CDR3 DNA: TGTGCCAGCAGTGCAAGTATCCCGGGACAGGCCTTTCCCGAGCAGTACTTC.